This T cell receptor beta chain was recovered during a study of chemoradiotherapy in HPV16-positive cancers. Sequencing was performed with immunoSEQ multiplex PCR; in TCRdb, only in-frame clones are kept and a portion is missing. This table holds tens of thousands of clones, about 90% found once. The ends were cut back, 1 base at V and 10 bases at J, with 14 bases in the middle. The CDR3 runs to 15 residues. Germline-derived CDR1 and CDR2 are SGHTA and FQGTGA. Points from the study as a whole: HPV-specific T cells were functionally defined from only a couple of HPV16-positive patients. For HPV16-positive patients, expanding HPV-responsive T cells associated with longer recurrence-free survival.

The sample holds one count of this clone. The antigen remains undetermined. The chain employs TRBV7-3 and TRBJ1-6; D not certain. The source of this sequence is a human donor with HPV-associated anogenital cancer. Material: blood, obtained from a patient who underwent chemoradiotherapy. Here the CDR3 DNA reads TGTGCCAGCAGCTTAAGTTTAGGAGTCGTCTCACCCCTCCACTTT. This sequence encodes CASSLSLGVVSPLHF.